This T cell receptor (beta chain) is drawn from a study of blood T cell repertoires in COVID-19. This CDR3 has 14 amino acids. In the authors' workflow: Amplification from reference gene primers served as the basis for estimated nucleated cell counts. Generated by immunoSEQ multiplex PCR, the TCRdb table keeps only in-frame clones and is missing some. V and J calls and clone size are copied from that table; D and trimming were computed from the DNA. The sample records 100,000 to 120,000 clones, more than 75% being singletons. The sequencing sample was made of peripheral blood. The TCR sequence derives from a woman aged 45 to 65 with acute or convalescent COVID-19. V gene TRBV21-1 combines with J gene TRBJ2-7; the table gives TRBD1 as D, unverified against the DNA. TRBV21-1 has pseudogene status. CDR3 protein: CASSEGTGPYEQYF. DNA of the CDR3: TGTGCCAGCAGCGAAGGTACAGGGCCCTACGAGCAGTACTTC.